The TCR beta chain described here comes from a study of blood T cell repertoires in COVID-19. Study-wide background: From the United States, Italy and Spain came samples of acute and convalescent COVID-19.

The CDR3 covers 11 residues. Trimming removed 3 bases at V and 12 bases at J, with 10 bases between. Per the germline V gene, CDR1 is KGHDR and CDR2 is SFDVKD. The repertoire was sequenced with immunoSEQ multiplex PCR; TCRdb's copy has only in-frame clones and lacks some. The table lists 200,000 or so clones, about four fifths of them singletons. Seattle patients were enrolled during active infection and followed longitudinally. This clonotype was sampled from an elderly woman with COVID-19, enrolled during active disease. The V call is TRBV24-1, the J call TRBJ1-1; no definite D call. The source material was peripheral blood. The CDR3 DNA reads as TGTGCCACCAGTGATCAGGAAAAATCTTTCTTT. Amino acids: CATSDQEKSFF.